A single sample is the source of the 3 T cell receptor beta chains below, sequenced in a study of blood T cell repertoires in COVID-19. TCRdb's copy holds only in-frame clones and misses some; the assay was immunoSEQ multiplex PCR. The sample shows 200,000 to 300,000 clones, around 87% of them seen only once. Sequences were obtained from peripheral blood. These receptors came from a woman aged 25 to 45 who had recovered from COVID-19.

A single count supports this clone. An end of the junction differs from the germline gene, which may be a read error. This chain connects TRBV7-9 to TRBJ1-1; 12 bases are shared with TRBD1. Germline values: CDR1 SEHNR, CDR2 FQNEAQ (reference sequence). This CDR3 spans 17 amino acids. The CDR3 DNA reads TGTGCGAGCAGTTTGCGGGGACAGGGGGCCTGGAACACTGAAGCTTTCTTT. This translates into CASSLRGQGAWNTEAFF.

The genes are TRBV4-2 and TRBJ1-5; D unclear. Germline values: CDR1 LGHNA, CDR2 YNFKEQ. With 0 bases removed from V and 4 bases from J, the gap between germline ends came to 7 bases. This CDR3 spans 14 amino acids. Here the CDR3 reads CASSQDLENQPQHF. The CDR3 DNA sequence: TGTGCCAGCAGCCAAGACTTAGAAAATCAGCCCCAGCATTTT.

This CDR3 reads CSVVRHLNTEAFF. Written as DNA, the CDR3 is TGCAGCGTTGTAAGACACTTGAACACTGAAGCTTTCTTT. The chain joins TRBV29-1 to TRBJ1-1; D is unresolved. The CDR3 totals 13 residues. V shed 4 bases and J shed 0 bases, with 9 bases lying between them. Germline V lookup: CDR1 SQVTM, CDR2 ANQGSEA.